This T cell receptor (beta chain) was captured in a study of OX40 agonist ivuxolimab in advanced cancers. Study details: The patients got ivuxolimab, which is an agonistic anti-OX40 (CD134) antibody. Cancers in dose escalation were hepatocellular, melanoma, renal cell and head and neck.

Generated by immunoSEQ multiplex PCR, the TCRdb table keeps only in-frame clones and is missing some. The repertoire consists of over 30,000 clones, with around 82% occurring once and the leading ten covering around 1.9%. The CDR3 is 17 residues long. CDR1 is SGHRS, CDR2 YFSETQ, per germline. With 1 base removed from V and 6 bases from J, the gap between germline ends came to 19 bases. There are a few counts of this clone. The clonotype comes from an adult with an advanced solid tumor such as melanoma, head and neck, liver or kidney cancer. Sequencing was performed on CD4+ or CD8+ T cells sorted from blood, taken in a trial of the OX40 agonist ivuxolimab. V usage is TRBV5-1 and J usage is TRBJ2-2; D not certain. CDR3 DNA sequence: TGCGCCAGCAGCTTGTTTGTGAGTCGGCTCGGGTCCGGGGAGCTGTTTTTT. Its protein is CASSLFVSRLGSGELFF.